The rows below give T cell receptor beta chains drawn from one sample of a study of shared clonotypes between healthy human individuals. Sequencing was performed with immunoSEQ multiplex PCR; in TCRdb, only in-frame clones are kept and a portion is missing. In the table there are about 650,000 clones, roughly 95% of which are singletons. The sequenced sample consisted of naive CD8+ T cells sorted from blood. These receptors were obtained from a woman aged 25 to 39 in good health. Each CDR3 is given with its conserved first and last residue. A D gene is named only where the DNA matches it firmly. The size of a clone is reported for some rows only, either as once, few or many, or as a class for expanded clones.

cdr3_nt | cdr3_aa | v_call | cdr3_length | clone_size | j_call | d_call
TGTGCCAGCAGTTTACCTGACCTGAGCACAGATACGCAGTATTTT | CASSLPDLSTDTQYF | TRBV28 | 15 | once | TRBJ2-3 | -
TGTGCCAGCACAAGCTCACTCTCCTACAATGAGCAGTTCTTC | CASTSSLSYNEQFF | TRBV28 | 14 | - | TRBJ2-1 | -
TGCGCCAGCAGCCAAGACGGGACTAGCTTTTATGATGAGCAGTTCTTC | CASSQDGTSFYDEQFF | TRBV4-1 | 16 | - | TRBJ2-1 | TRBD2
TGTGCCAGCAGTGAAGGTGGGAGCTCCTACGAGCAGTACTTC | CASSEGGSSYEQYF | TRBV6-1 | 14 | - | TRBJ2-7 | -
TGTGCCAGCAGTTTTCGGAGTAGCAGCACAGATACGCAGTATTTT | CASSFRSSSTDTQYF | TRBV28 | 15 | - | TRBJ2-3 | -
TGTGCCAGTAGTAGCCGGGACGAGACTTATAACTATGGCTACACCTTC | CASSSRDETYNYGYTF | TRBV19 | 16 | - | TRBJ1-2 | -
TGTGCCAGCAGCTTAGGCAGTACGGGTGCCCCCGGGGAGCTGTTTTTT | CASSLGSTGAPGELFF | TRBV13 | 16 | - | TRBJ2-2 | -
TGTGCCAGCAGCTCAGGGGGTGGGGCAACTAATGAAAAACTGTTTTTT | CASSSGGGATNEKLFF | TRBV7-9 | 16 | - | TRBJ1-4 | TRBD1
TGTGCCAGCAGCTCGACAGGGGACCGACAGCCCCAGCATTTT | CASSSTGDRQPQHF | TRBV28 | 14 | - | TRBJ1-5 | TRBD1
TGTGCCAGCAGCCCACCAGCGAATGAGCAGTTCTTC | CASSPPANEQFF | TRBV5-8 | 12 | once | TRBJ2-1 | -
TGTGCCAGCAACTCACAAGGAGGGGCCTACGAGCAGTACTTC | CASNSQGGAYEQYF | TRBV28 | 14 | - | TRBJ2-7 | -
TGTGCCAGCAGCTTAGTACCCCAGCAGGGGACAGACTACGAGCAGTACTTC | CASSLVPQQGTDYEQYF | TRBV11-2 | 17 | - | TRBJ2-7 | TRBD1
TGTGCCACCAGCGGGCGGGCAGGCGGAACCTACGAGCAGTACTTC | CATSGRAGGTYEQYF | TRBV15 | 15 | - | TRBJ2-7 | -
TGTGCCAGCAGTTTTAACGGCAAACCTAGCACAGATACGCAGTATTTT | CASSFNGKPSTDTQYF | TRBV27 | 16 | - | TRBJ2-3 | -
TGTGCCAGCAGTCGGACAGGGGCTACCGAAAAACTGTTTTTT | CASSRTGATEKLFF | TRBV27 | 14 | - | TRBJ1-4 | TRBD1
TGTGCCAGTAGTCCCCAGCTGTACAATGAGCAGTTCTTC | CASSPQLYNEQFF | TRBV5-4 | 13 | - | TRBJ2-1 | -
TGTGCCAGTAGGTCTCTAGGCGGGACGGGGAACACTGAAGCTTTCTTT | CASRSLGGTGNTEAFF | TRBV19 | 16 | - | TRBJ1-1 | -
TGTGCCAGCAGTTTATCCCCGACAGGGGGGGAGACCCAGTACTTC | CASSLSPTGGETQYF | TRBV27 | 15 | - | TRBJ2-5 | TRBD1
TGTGCCAGCTGCCGGTATGGATTGGGGGAAGAGACCCAGTACTTC | CASCRYGLGEETQYF | TRBV2 | 15 | - | TRBJ2-5 | -
TGTGCCAGCAGTTTAACCGGGACAGGTTATGGCTACACCTTC | CASSLTGTGYGYTF | TRBV27 | 14 | - | TRBJ1-2 | TRBD1
TGTGCCAGCAGCGTAGCAGGGGGGGGACCTTGGGAGCAGTACTTC | CASSVAGGGPWEQYF | TRBV9 | 15 | - | TRBJ2-7 | -
TGCGCCAGCAGTGACTCACTAGCGGTGGGCGGTGAGCAGTTCTTC | CASSDSLAVGGEQFF | TRBV10-2 | 15 | - | TRBJ2-1 | TRBD2
TGTGCCACCTTAAGAATGGGGTCCACTGAAGCTTTCTTT | CATLRMGSTEAFF | TRBV2 | 13 | - | TRBJ1-1 | -
TGTGCCAGCAGTTACACCGGGGCCGAGCAGTACTTC | CASSYTGAEQYF | TRBV6-5 | 12 | - | TRBJ2-7 | -
TGTGCCAGTAGGTCGGGACAGGGGAAGACTGAAGCTTTCTTT | CASRSGQGKTEAFF | TRBV19 | 14 | - | TRBJ1-1 | TRBD1
TGTGCCAGCAGCTTGGCTACAGGGACACTTTCCTACGAGCAGTACTTC | CASSLATGTLSYEQYF | TRBV5-6 | 16 | - | TRBJ2-7 | -
TGTGCCAGCAGCCCAGGGACAGGGGGGTACGAGCAGTACTTC | CASSPGTGGYEQYF | TRBV13 | 14 | - | TRBJ2-7 | TRBD1
TGTGCCAGCAGTTTAGCGGACAATCAAGAGACCCAGTACTTC | CASSLADNQETQYF | TRBV27 | 14 | once | TRBJ2-5 | -
TGTGCCAGCAGTGACGGCCAGGTTAGCACAGATACGCAGTATTTT | CASSDGQVSTDTQYF | TRBV2 | 15 | - | TRBJ2-3 | -
TGTGCCAGTAGTCGATCGGGGACTAGCGGGTTCGGGGAGCTGTTTTTT | CASSRSGTSGFGELFF | TRBV19 | 16 | - | TRBJ2-2 | TRBD2
TGTGCCAGCAGCTCGGGCCTGAGTGAGCAGTTCTTC | CASSSGLSEQFF | TRBV7-9 | 12 | - | TRBJ2-1 | -
TGTGCCAGCAGTTTACAGGACCGATACACAGATACGCAGTATTTT | CASSLQDRYTDTQYF | TRBV27 | 15 | - | TRBJ2-3 | -
TGTGCCAGCAGCGTAGGCGGGATAGCGGGAGCCTCCTACAATGAGCAGTTCTTC | CASSVGGIAGASYNEQFF | TRBV9 | 18 | - | TRBJ2-1 | TRBD2